A selection of T cell receptor beta chains follows, all from one sample in a study of identical twins. A single record per CDR3 protein comes from TCRdb applying MiXCR to the 5' RACE reads. The table includes 200,000 to 250,000 distinct CDR3 sequences, 7% to 8.5% detected once. This same sample was also part of a study on yellow fever vaccine responses in identical twins.

Sequencing was performed on CD8+ T cells sorted from blood. The receptors come from a woman between 18 and 30 years old in good health. Each CDR3 is given with its conserved first and last residue. A D gene is named only where the DNA matches it firmly. Part of the rows lack a size; the others show once, few, many or a class for expanded clones.

d_gene: NA
v_gene: TRBV28
j_gene: TRBJ1-5
abundance: few
CDR3aa: CASSLISTLNQPQHF
CDR3nt: TGTGCCAGCAGTTTAATTTCAACCCTGAATCAGCCCCAGCATTTT

d_gene: NA
v_gene: TRBV29-1
j_gene: TRBJ1-4
abundance: NA
CDR3aa: CSHITEGEKLFF
CDR3nt: TGCAGTCACATAACCGAGGGTGAAAAACTGTTTTTT

d_gene: NA
v_gene: TRBV11-2
j_gene: TRBJ2-7
abundance: many
CDR3aa: CASSLGPIYPYEQYF
CDR3nt: TGTGCCAGCAGCTTAGGGCCGATCTACCCCTACGAGCAGTACTTC

d_gene: NA
v_gene: TRBV15
j_gene: TRBJ2-2
abundance: many
CDR3aa: CATSRDRLGLNTGELFF
CDR3nt: TGTGCCACCAGCAGAGATCGGCTGGGCTTGAACACCGGGGAGCTGTTTTTT

d_gene: TRBD1
v_gene: TRBV5-1
j_gene: TRBJ2-3
abundance: few
CDR3aa: CASSLAAGRGLRTDTQYF
CDR3nt: TGCGCCAGCAGCTTGGCCGCGGGCAGGGGGTTGCGGACAGATACGCAGTATTTT

d_gene: NA
v_gene: TRBV4-1
j_gene: TRBJ2-5
abundance: NA
CDR3aa: CASSQKPGETQYF
CDR3nt: TGCGCCAGCAGCCAAAAACCTGGGGAGACCCAGTACTTC

d_gene: TRBD2
v_gene: TRBV7-8
j_gene: TRBJ2-1
abundance: few
CDR3aa: CASLGLAGDNEQFF
CDR3nt: TGTGCCAGCCTGGGGTTAGCGGGGGACAATGAGCAGTTCTTC

d_gene: NA
v_gene: TRBV7-9
j_gene: TRBJ1-5
abundance: few
CDR3aa: CASSADSLGNQPQHF
CDR3nt: TGTGCCAGCAGCGCTGACTCTCTTGGGAATCAGCCCCAGCATTTT

d_gene: NA
v_gene: TRBV7-9
j_gene: TRBJ1-1
abundance: many
CDR3aa: CASSLGYGSTEAFF
CDR3nt: TGTGCCAGCAGCTTAGGATACGGGAGCACTGAAGCTTTCTTT

d_gene: TRBD1
v_gene: TRBV2
j_gene: TRBJ2-1
abundance: NA
CDR3aa: CASSEEAGTGDNEQFF
CDR3nt: TGTGCCAGCAGTGAAGAGGCCGGGACAGGGGACAATGAGCAGTTCTTC

d_gene: NA
v_gene: TRBV7-9
j_gene: TRBJ2-3
abundance: NA
CDR3aa: CASRSRGGTLQYF
CDR3nt: TGTGCCAGCAGGTCCAGGGGTGGGACCCTGCAGTATTTT

d_gene: NA
v_gene: TRBV7-9
j_gene: TRBJ2-7
abundance: NA
CDR3aa: CASSFTAGASEEQYF
CDR3nt: TGTGCCAGCAGCTTCACAGCGGGCGCGTCAGAGGAGCAGTACTTC

d_gene: TRBD2
v_gene: TRBV9
j_gene: TRBJ2-1
abundance: few
CDR3aa: CASSVRLAGGDDEQFF
CDR3nt: TGTGCCAGCAGCGTAAGGCTAGCGGGTGGGGACGATGAGCAGTTCTTC

d_gene: NA
v_gene: TRBV6-6
j_gene: TRBJ1-5
abundance: NA
CDR3aa: CASKDGNQPQHF
CDR3nt: TGTGCCAGCAAGGACGGTAATCAGCCCCAGCATTTT

d_gene: NA
v_gene: TRBV7-7
j_gene: TRBJ2-5
abundance: few
CDR3aa: CASSHNLGVQETQYF
CDR3nt: TGTGCCAGCAGCCACAATCTCGGGGTCCAAGAGACCCAGTACTTC

d_gene: NA
v_gene: TRBV27
j_gene: TRBJ2-1
abundance: few
CDR3aa: CASIDRTSQFF
CDR3nt: TGTGCCAGCATCGATCGGACATCGCAGTTCTTC

d_gene: NA
v_gene: TRBV16
j_gene: TRBJ1-2
abundance: few
CDR3aa: CASSQGRIYGYTF
CDR3nt: TGTGCCAGCAGCCAGGGACGGATCTATGGCTACACCTTC

d_gene: TRBD2
v_gene: TRBV28
j_gene: TRBJ2-5
abundance: few
CDR3aa: CASSLMAGEHQETQYF
CDR3nt: TGTGCCAGCAGTTTAATGGCGGGGGAGCACCAAGAGACCCAGTACTTC

d_gene: TRBD2
v_gene: TRBV6-1
j_gene: TRBJ2-3
abundance: NA
CDR3aa: CASSRPPGDTSGRAQYF
CDR3nt: TGTGCCAGCAGTCGACCCCCGGGAGACACTAGCGGGAGAGCCCAGTATTTT

d_gene: NA
v_gene: TRBV12-3/TRBV12-4
j_gene: TRBJ1-5
abundance: many
CDR3aa: CASSDQGNQPQHF
CDR3nt: TGTGCCAGCAGCGACCAGGGAAATCAGCCCCAGCATTTT

d_gene: NA
v_gene: TRBV28
j_gene: TRBJ2-1
abundance: NA
CDR3aa: CASSLDLGDEQFF
CDR3nt: TGTGCCAGCAGTTTAGATCTCGGCGATGAGCAGTTCTTC

d_gene: NA
v_gene: TRBV24-1
j_gene: TRBJ1-2
abundance: few
CDR3aa: CATSDFQADYGYTF
CDR3nt: TGTGCCACCAGTGATTTCCAGGCGGACTATGGCTACACCTTC

d_gene: NA
v_gene: TRBV20-1
j_gene: TRBJ2-2
abundance: few
CDR3aa: CSAERNTGELFF
CDR3nt: TGCAGTGCTGAGAGAAACACCGGGGAGCTGTTTTTT

d_gene: NA
v_gene: TRBV7-9
j_gene: TRBJ2-5
abundance: NA
CDR3aa: CASSPPQETQYF
CDR3nt: TGTGCCAGCAGCCCCCCCCAAGAGACCCAGTACTTC

d_gene: NA
v_gene: TRBV27
j_gene: TRBJ1-1
abundance: few
CDR3aa: CASFTGFRMNTEAFF
CDR3nt: TGTGCCAGCTTCACAGGGTTTCGGATGAACACTGAAGCTTTCTTT

d_gene: NA
v_gene: TRBV7-6
j_gene: TRBJ2-1
abundance: NA
CDR3aa: CASSLPGLEQFF
CDR3nt: TGTGCCAGCAGCTTGCCGGGACTCGAGCAGTTCTTC

d_gene: NA
v_gene: TRBV20-1
j_gene: TRBJ2-7
abundance: NA
CDR3aa: CSARSGYYEQYF
CDR3nt: TGCAGTGCTAGGTCTGGTTACTACGAGCAGTACTTC

d_gene: NA
v_gene: TRBV7-2
j_gene: TRBJ2-1
abundance: NA
CDR3aa: CASSLGLANQQFF
CDR3nt: TGTGCCAGCAGCCTCGGACTCGCCAATCAGCAGTTCTTC

d_gene: NA
v_gene: TRBV12-3/TRBV12-4
j_gene: TRBJ1-1
abundance: many
CDR3aa: CASSQYSGTVAFF
CDR3nt: TGTGCCAGCAGCCAATATTCCGGGACCGTGGCTTTCTTT

d_gene: TRBD2
v_gene: TRBV24-1
j_gene: TRBJ2-1
abundance: many
CDR3aa: CATSRTSGNNEQFF
CDR3nt: TGTGCCACCAGTCGGACTAGCGGGAACAATGAGCAGTTCTTC

d_gene: TRBD2
v_gene: TRBV20-1
j_gene: TRBJ2-7
abundance: few
CDR3aa: CSARDRLAEGTGIYEQYF
CDR3nt: TGCAGTGCTAGAGATCGCCTAGCGGAGGGAACTGGGATCTACGAGCAGTACTTC

d_gene: TRBD1
v_gene: TRBV12-3/TRBV12-4
j_gene: TRBJ2-7
abundance: NA
CDR3aa: CASSFLGTGVGEQYF
CDR3nt: TGTGCCAGCAGTTTTTTGGGGACAGGGGTGGGCGAGCAGTACTTC

d_gene: NA
v_gene: TRBV2
j_gene: TRBJ2-5
abundance: few
CDR3aa: CASSPADGYVETQYF
CDR3nt: TGTGCCAGCAGCCCAGCAGACGGATATGTAGAGACCCAGTACTTC

d_gene: NA
v_gene: TRBV28
j_gene: TRBJ1-2
abundance: NA
CDR3aa: CASRDPGHIYGYTF
CDR3nt: TGTGCCAGCAGAGATCCGGGACACATCTATGGCTACACCTTC

d_gene: TRBD2
v_gene: TRBV20-1
j_gene: TRBJ2-7
abundance: many
CDR3aa: CSARPLAGDTYEQYF
CDR3nt: TGCAGTGCCAGACCACTAGCGGGGGACACCTACGAGCAGTACTTC

d_gene: NA
v_gene: TRBV5-1
j_gene: TRBJ1-1
abundance: few
CDR3aa: CASSVSLGTEAFF
CDR3nt: TGCGCCAGCAGCGTAAGTTTGGGCACTGAAGCTTTCTTT

d_gene: TRBD2
v_gene: TRBV27
j_gene: TRBJ2-3
abundance: few
CDR3aa: CASSPLAGSTDTQYF
CDR3nt: TGTGCCAGCAGTCCTCTAGCGGGTAGCACAGATACGCAGTATTTT

d_gene: TRBD2
v_gene: TRBV6-4
j_gene: TRBJ2-1
abundance: many
CDR3aa: CASSSDLASGGDYNEQFF
CDR3nt: TGTGCCAGCAGCTCCGACTTGGCTAGCGGGGGTGATTACAATGAGCAGTTCTTC

d_gene: NA
v_gene: TRBV7-9
j_gene: TRBJ2-1
abundance: NA
CDR3aa: CASSADLGGVYNEQFF
CDR3nt: TGTGCCAGCAGCGCAGACTTGGGGGGAGTCTACAATGAGCAGTTCTTC

d_gene: NA
v_gene: TRBV28
j_gene: TRBJ2-1
abundance: NA
CDR3aa: CASMRGGGLEQFF
CDR3nt: TGTGCCAGCATGAGGGGGGGGGGGCTTGAGCAGTTCTTC

d_gene: NA
v_gene: TRBV19
j_gene: TRBJ2-1
abundance: few
CDR3aa: CASSPQGGTHNEQFF
CDR3nt: TGTGCCAGTAGTCCCCAGGGGGGAACCCACAATGAGCAGTTCTTC

d_gene: NA
v_gene: TRBV2
j_gene: TRBJ2-2
abundance: NA
CDR3aa: CASSEGVSRTGELFF
CDR3nt: TGTGCCAGCAGTGAAGGGGTCAGCCGCACCGGGGAGCTGTTTTTT

d_gene: NA
v_gene: TRBV4-1
j_gene: TRBJ2-3
abundance: many
CDR3aa: CASSQARSDTQYF
CDR3nt: TGCGCCAGCAGCCAAGCCCGTTCGGATACGCAGTATTTT

d_gene: NA
v_gene: TRBV27
j_gene: TRBJ1-4
abundance: many
CDR3aa: CASSLEGGVGEKLFF
CDR3nt: TGTGCCAGCAGTTTGGAAGGGGGTGTTGGTGAAAAACTGTTTTTT

d_gene: NA
v_gene: TRBV15
j_gene: TRBJ2-5
abundance: few
CDR3aa: CATSVAFQETQYF
CDR3nt: TGTGCCACCAGCGTCGCCTTCCAAGAGACCCAGTACTTC

d_gene: TRBD1
v_gene: TRBV29-1
j_gene: TRBJ2-6
abundance: NA
CDR3aa: CSVGDRESSGANVLTF
CDR3nt: TGCAGCGTTGGGGACAGGGAGAGCTCTGGGGCCAACGTCCTGACTTTC

d_gene: NA
v_gene: TRBV6-5
j_gene: TRBJ2-3
abundance: NA
CDR3aa: CASSYGYGTDTQYF
CDR3nt: TGTGCCAGCAGTTACGGGTACGGTACAGATACGCAGTATTTT

d_gene: NA
v_gene: TRBV9
j_gene: TRBJ2-1
abundance: few
CDR3aa: CASSVDAVSYNEQFF
CDR3nt: TGTGCCAGCAGCGTAGATGCGGTTTCCTACAATGAGCAGTTCTTC

d_gene: TRBD1
v_gene: TRBV7-9
j_gene: TRBJ1-2
abundance: few
CDR3aa: CASSWAGTVAGYTF
CDR3nt: TGTGCCAGCAGCTGGGCCGGGACAGTGGCCGGCTACACCTTC

d_gene: NA
v_gene: TRBV12-3/TRBV12-4
j_gene: TRBJ2-1
abundance: many
CDR3aa: CASRSSYNEQFF
CDR3nt: TGTGCCAGCAGGTCGTCCTACAATGAGCAGTTCTTC